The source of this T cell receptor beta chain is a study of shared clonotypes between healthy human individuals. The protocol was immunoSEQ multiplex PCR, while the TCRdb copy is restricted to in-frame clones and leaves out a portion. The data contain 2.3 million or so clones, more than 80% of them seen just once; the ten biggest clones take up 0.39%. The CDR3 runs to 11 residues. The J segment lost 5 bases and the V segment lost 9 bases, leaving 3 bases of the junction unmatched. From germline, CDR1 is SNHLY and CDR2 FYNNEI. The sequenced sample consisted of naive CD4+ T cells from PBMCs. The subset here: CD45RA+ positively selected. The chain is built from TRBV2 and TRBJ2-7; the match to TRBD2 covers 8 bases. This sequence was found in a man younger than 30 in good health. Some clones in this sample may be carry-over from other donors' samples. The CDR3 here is CARAGVDEQYF. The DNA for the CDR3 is TGTGCCAGAGCGGGAGTTGACGAGCAGTACTTC.